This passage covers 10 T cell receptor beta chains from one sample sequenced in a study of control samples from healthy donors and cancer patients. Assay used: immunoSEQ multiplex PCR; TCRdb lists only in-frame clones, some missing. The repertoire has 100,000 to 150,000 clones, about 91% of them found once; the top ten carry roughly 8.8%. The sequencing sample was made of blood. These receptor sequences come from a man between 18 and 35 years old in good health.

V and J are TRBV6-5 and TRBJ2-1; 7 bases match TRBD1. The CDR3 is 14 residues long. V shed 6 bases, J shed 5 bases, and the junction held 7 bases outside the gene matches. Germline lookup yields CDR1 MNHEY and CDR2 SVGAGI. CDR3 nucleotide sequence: TGTGCCAGCAGCCCGACAGGGACCCACAATGAGCAGTTCTTC. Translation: CASSPTGTHNEQFF.

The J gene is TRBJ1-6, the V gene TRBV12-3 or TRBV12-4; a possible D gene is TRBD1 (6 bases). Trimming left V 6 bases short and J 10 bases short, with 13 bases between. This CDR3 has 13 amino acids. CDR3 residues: CASSIGGLSPLHF. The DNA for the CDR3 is TGTGCCAGCAGCATAGGGGGGCTGTCACCCCTCCACTTT.

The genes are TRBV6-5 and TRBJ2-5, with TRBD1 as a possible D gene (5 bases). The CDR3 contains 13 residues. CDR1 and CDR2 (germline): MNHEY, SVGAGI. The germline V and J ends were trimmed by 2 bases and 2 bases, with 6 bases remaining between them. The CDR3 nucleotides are TGTGCCAGCAGTTACGACAGTCAAGAGACCCAGTACTTC. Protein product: CASSYDSQETQYF.

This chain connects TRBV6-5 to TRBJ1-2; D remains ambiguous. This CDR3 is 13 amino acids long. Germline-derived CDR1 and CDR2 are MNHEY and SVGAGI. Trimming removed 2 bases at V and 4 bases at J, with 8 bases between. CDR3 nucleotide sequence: TGTGCCAGCAGTTACCGGCAGGCCTATGGCTACACCTTC. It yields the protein CASSYRQAYGYTF.

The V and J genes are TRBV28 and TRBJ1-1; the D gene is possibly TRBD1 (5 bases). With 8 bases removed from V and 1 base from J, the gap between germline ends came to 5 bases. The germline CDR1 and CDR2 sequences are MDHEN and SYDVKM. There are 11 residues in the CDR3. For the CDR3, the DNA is TGTGCCAGCGGGGGGAACACTGAAGCTTTCTTT. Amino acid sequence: CASGGNTEAFF.

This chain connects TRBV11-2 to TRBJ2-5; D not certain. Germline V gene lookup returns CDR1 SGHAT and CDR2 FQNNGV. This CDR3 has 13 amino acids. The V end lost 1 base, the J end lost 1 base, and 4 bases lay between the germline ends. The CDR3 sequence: CASSLGVQETQYF. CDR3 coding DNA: TGTGCCAGCAGCTTAGGGGTCCAAGAGACCCAGTACTTC.

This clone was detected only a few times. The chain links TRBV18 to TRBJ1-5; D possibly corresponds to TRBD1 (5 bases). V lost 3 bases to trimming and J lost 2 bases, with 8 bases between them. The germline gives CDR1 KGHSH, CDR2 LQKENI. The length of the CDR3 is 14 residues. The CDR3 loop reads CASSPGEGNQPQHF. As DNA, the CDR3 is TGTGCCAGCTCACCGGGGGAGGGCAATCAGCCCCAGCATTTT.

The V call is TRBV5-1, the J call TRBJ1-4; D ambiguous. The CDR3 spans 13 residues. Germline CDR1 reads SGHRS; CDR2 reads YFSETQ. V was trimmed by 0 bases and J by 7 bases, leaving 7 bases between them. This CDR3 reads CASSLGSFEKLFF. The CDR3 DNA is TGCGCCAGCAGCTTGGGCAGTTTTGAAAAACTGTTTTTT.

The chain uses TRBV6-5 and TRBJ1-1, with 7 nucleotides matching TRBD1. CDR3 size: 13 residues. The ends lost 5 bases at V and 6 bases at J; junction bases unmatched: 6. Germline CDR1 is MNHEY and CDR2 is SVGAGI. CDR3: CASSSYDRAEAFF. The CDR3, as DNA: TGTGCCAGCAGTAGCTACGACAGGGCTGAAGCTTTCTTT.

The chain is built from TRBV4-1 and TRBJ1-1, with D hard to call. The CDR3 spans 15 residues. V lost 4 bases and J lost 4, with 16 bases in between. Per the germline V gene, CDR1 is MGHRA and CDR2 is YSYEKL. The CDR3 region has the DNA TGCGCCAGCAGCCCGTTCGCCGCAGCATCCACTGAAGCTTTCTTT. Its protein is CASSPFAAASTEAFF.